This T cell receptor beta chain derives from a study of breast tumors, draining lymph nodes, adjacent tissues (dated by TCRdb to the mid-2010s). Background on the whole study: The study compared TCR beta repertoires across tumor, adjacent nontumor tissue and axillary lymph nodes from breast cancer patients. The study was designed to assess the relationships and possible T-cell exchange between tumor, surrounding tissue and draining lymph node repertoires in human breast cancer.

The axillary draining lymph nodes of breast cancer patients were the source of the lymph node samples. This clonotype has at least ten counts. There is no known antigen for this receptor. There are no base qualities to consult, and no much larger clone falls within one base. Sequencing used an Illumina HiSeq 2000. TCR beta chain libraries were generated by multiplex PCR amplification. The amplified TCR beta chain products were analyzed by high-throughput sequencing. TCRdb cleaned the public reads at Q25 with fastp, built clones with MiXCR and kept in-frame beta chains. Identical CDR3 protein sequences are pooled into one entry, listed with their most common genes and DNA. Within this sample are about 150,000 distinct CDR3 sequences, with about 22% of them counted one time only. The top ten constitute approximately 2.7% of the sample. From its cysteine to its phenylalanine, the CDR3 spans 14 amino acids. Only the CDR3 DNA stays, 42 bases, in frame from base 1. V was cut back by 5 bases and J by 7 bases, leaving a gap of 12 bases between them. Looking up the germline V gene yields CDR1 SGHAT and CDR2 FQNNGV.

The research as a whole found: Rather than being directly demonstrated, the conclusion that tumor T cells originate in lymph nodes was presented as consistent with a hypothesis. The data were considered consistent with the idea that most tumor T cells come from the lymph node and then expand in tumor tissue. Tumors showed preferential V and J gene usage, and their T-cell repertoire diversity fell below that of lymph nodes yet above that of nontumor tissue. Tumor and nontumor tissue repertoires were significantly more similar in luminal-like than in basal-like breast cancer.

The sequence is built from TRBV11-2 and TRBJ1-6, with no confident D gene call. The sequence derives from a female donor with breast cancer. Some clones in this sample may be carry-over from other donors' samples. What was sequenced was axillary lymph node tissue. At the DNA level, the sequence is TGTGCCAGCAGCGCAATCTGGGGAAATTCACCCCTCCACTTT. Protein translation: CASSAIWGNSPLHF.